One TCR beta chain is described in this entry. The CDR3 end shows no conserved phenylalanine or tryptophan, and so a read error is likely. The data were taken from a study of tumor-infiltrating lymphocytes in primary liver carcinoma. Study overall: Surgical resection treated primary liver carcinoma in the patients. Stage T1-T3 N0M0 tumors spanned about 4 to 11 cm.

The source of the blood RNA was unsorted whole blood, and germline DNA was extracted as well. A primer matching the constant region was used to make TCR beta cDNA from 500 to 650 ng of total RNA. For TCR beta, libraries were produced by three nested multiplex PCR rounds using slightly modified ARM-PCR. For 10 cycles apiece, the opening two PCR rounds ran with TRBV1-TRBV30 forward primers and a C-beta reverse primer. Using its own MiXCR run on the multiplex PCR reads, TCRdb lists one record per CDR3 protein. The sample has about 300,000 distinct CDR3 sequences, 65% seen once; the top ten hold about 8.4%. Germline CDR1 SGHAT, CDR2 FQDESV (reference sequence). This CDR3 spans 15 amino acids.

This sequence joins TRBV11-1 and TRBJ2-7; 7 bases fit TRBD1. This clonotype was sampled from a man aged 35 to 55 with primary liver carcinoma and hepatitis B virus infection. Sample: peripheral blood. This CDR3 reads CASSVRGPNSHEQYS. CDR3 coding DNA: TGTGCCAGCAGCGTAAGGGGGCCTAACTCCCACGAGCAGTACTCC.